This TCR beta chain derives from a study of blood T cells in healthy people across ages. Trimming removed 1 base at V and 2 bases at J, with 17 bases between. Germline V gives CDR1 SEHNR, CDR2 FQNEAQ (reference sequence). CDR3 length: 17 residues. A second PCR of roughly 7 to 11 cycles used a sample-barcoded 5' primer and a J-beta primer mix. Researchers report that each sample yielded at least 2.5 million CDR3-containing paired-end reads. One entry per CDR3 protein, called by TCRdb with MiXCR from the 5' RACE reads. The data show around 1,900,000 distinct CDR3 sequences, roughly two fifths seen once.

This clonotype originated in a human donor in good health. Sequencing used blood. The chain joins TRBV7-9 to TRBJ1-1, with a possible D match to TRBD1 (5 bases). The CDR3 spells CASSLVYAGMSNTEAFF. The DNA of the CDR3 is TGTGCCAGCAGCTTAGTTTATGCAGGGATGTCAAACACTGAAGCTTTCTTT.